The present TCR beta chain was sequenced within a study of blood T cell repertoires in COVID-19. On the study more broadly: Samples taken during acute and convalescent COVID-19 were collected in the United States, Italy and Spain. Sources were T cells, B-cell-depleted T cells, or PBMCs; the material itself was cDNA or gDNA.

The CDR3 consists of 13 residues. Trimming took off 0 bases at V and 6 bases at J, with 6 bases between the two ends. The germline V gene encodes CDR1 SGDLS and CDR2 YYNGEE. Data came from immunoSEQ multiplex PCR; TCRdb stores just in-frame clones and leaves some out. The table shows 250,000 to 300,000 clones, with about nine tenths occurring only once. Participants had their cohort set by participant-reported clinical history. This rearrangement joins TRBV9 to TRBJ1-4, with no clear D. The sequencing input was PBMCs or T cells enriched from blood (not recorded which). The sequence was obtained from a human donor in a cohort exposed to, infected with or recovered from COVID-19 (not recorded which). The donor label of this sample is uncertain. The CDR3 sequence: CASSVERDEKLFF. CDR3 sequence (DNA): TGTGCCAGCAGCGTAGAACGGGATGAAAAACTGTTTTTT.